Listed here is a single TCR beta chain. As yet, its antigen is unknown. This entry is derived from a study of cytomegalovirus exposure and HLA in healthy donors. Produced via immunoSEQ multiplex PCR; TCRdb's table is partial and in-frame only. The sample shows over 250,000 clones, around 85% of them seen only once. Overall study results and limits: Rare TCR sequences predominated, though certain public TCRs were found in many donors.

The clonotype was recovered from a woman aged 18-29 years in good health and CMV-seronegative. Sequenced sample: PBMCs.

CDR3 residues: CASSLAGATEAFF. CDR3 DNA sequence: TGTGCCAGCAGCTTAGCTGGGGCCACTGAAGCTTTCTTT. V usage is TRBV7-6 and J usage is TRBJ1-1; D may be TRBD1 (5 bases). There are 13 residues in the CDR3. CDR1 and CDR2 from the germline V gene are SGHVS and FNYEAQ. Trimming cost V 0 bases and J 4 bases, with 6 bases left between them.